This entry describes one T cell receptor (beta chain). Its specificity is not known. Sequenced material consisted of expressed TCRB transcripts (all of the isolated RNA was reverse transcribed). Libraries were prepared by immunoSEQ multiplex PCR; TCRdb keeps only in-frame clonotypes and omits some of them. The top ten hold 0.79% of the sample, which has approximately 17,000 clones, roughly two thirds seen once. This record belongs to a study of beta chain features in type 1 diabetes. In germline, CDR1 is SNHLY, CDR2 FYNNEI. The V end was cut by 1 base, the J end by 11 bases, with 12 bases between. This CDR3 has 13 amino acids. Study-wide points: The study found that naive, central memory and Treg TCRB repertoires appeared more similar in patients than in healthy donors. Significant though moderate, a shortening of TCRB CDR3s appeared in all four CD4+ subsets of Type 1 diabetes patients. There was a possibility that cDNA sequencing over-represented cells with high TCR expression. Any HLA effect on TCRB rearrangement was left unresolved by small sub-analyses.

Markers CD45RO/CCR7/CD25/CD127/CD95/CD27 served to sort CD4+ naive, central memory, regulatory and stem cell-like memory cells. The sample consisted of stem cell memory CD4+ T cells from blood. The chain carries TRBV2 and TRBJ2-1, with D possibly being TRBD1 (5 bases). The origin of this receptor is a man between 25 and 39 years old with type 1 diabetes. The CDR3 region is CASSEGQGAKQFF. In nucleotides, the CDR3 is TGTGCCAGCAGTGAAGGGCAGGGCGCGAAGCAGTTCTTC.